These 13 T cell receptor beta chains were sequenced from one sample in a study of CD8 T cells in Susac syndrome. Random-hexamer reverse transcription was applied to about 0.45 to 1 ug RNA. TCRdb ran MiXCR on the immunoSEQ multiplex PCR reads and lists one entry per CDR3 protein. The sample carries around 180,000 distinct CDR3 sequences, 94% recorded once. Source material: CD4+ T cells from PBMCs. The receptors stem from a human donor with Susac syndrome.

The CDR3: CASSLGTGYQPQHF. The CDR3 bases are TGTGCCAGCAGCTTAGGGACAGGATATCAGCCCCAGCATTTT. The genes are TRBV7-2 and TRBJ1-5; 7 positions match TRBD1. The CDR3 totals 14 residues. V lost 1 base to trimming and J lost 5 bases; unmatched junction nucleotides: 2. The germline V gene encodes CDR1 SGHTA and CDR2 FQGNSA.

This sequence joins TRBV5-4 and TRBJ2-3; TRBD1 matches 8 bases. The germline gives CDR1 SGHNT, CDR2 YYREEE (reference sequence). With 3 bases clipped from V and 4 bases from J, the junction kept 4 bases outside the gene matches. The CDR3 has 14 residues. The CDR3 DNA reads as TGTGCCAGCAGCTACAGGACAGGGTCAGATACGCAGTATTTT. Translated, it gives CASSYRTGSDTQYF.

V gene TRBV29-1 combines with J gene TRBJ2-1; D is tentatively TRBD1 or TRBD2 (5 bases each). The CDR3 is 15 amino acids. From germline, CDR1 is SQVTM and CDR2 ANQGSEA. The V gene lost 3 bases and the J gene lost 2 bases, with 14 bases spanning the gap. Here the CDR3 reads CSVEGDRVPYNEQFF. In DNA form, the CDR3 reads TGCAGCGTTGAGGGGGATAGAGTTCCCTACAATGAGCAGTTCTTC.

This clonotype was picked up one time. The CDR3 DNA is TGTGCCACCAGCAGAGGTGACGGGACAGGGAACGCACCCCTCCACTTT. Residues: CATSRGDGTGNAPLHF. This chain connects TRBV15 to TRBJ1-6; the match to TRBD1 covers 9 bases. The CDR3 runs to 16 residues. Unmatched junction bases numbered 9, after V lost 1 base and J lost 11 bases. Germline lookup yields CDR1 LNHNV and CDR2 YYDKDF (reference sequence).

J is TRBJ1-2 and V is TRBV20-1, with unresolved D. V gave up 0 bases and J gave up 8 bases, with 16 bases separating them. The germline CDR1 and CDR2 sequences are DFQATT and SNEGSKA (reference sequence). The CDR3 covers 14 residues. This CDR3 reads CSARDADGRRGYTF. CDR3 nucleotide sequence: TGCAGTGCTAGAGATGCGGACGGTCGTCGAGGCTACACCTTC.

The J gene is TRBJ2-4, the V gene TRBV7-2; 7 nucleotides agree with TRBD2. With 1 base clipped from V and 1 base from J, the junction kept 10 bases outside the gene matches. There are 18 residues in the CDR3. The germline V gene has CDR1 SGHTA and CDR2 FQGNSA. The CDR3 is CASSLGAGEGRAKNIQYF. The CDR3 DNA follows: TGTGCCAGCAGCTTAGGGGCCGGGGAGGGCCGCGCCAAAAACATTCAGTACTTC.

V is TRBV29-1 and J is TRBJ1-1, with 10 bases matching TRBD1. V gave up 3 bases and J gave up 10 bases; unmatched junction bases: 8. This CDR3 has 13 amino acids. Germline V CDR1 and CDR2: SQVTM, ANQGSEA. The CDR3 here is CSVEEDRGLIAFF. CDR3 DNA sequence: TGCAGCGTTGAGGAAGACAGGGGGCTTATAGCTTTCTTT.

The CDR3 nucleotides are TGCAGCGTTTCGTCTCAGGGGGCGAGCACTGAAGCTTTCTTT. Translating it yields CSVSSQGASTEAFF. The chain combines TRBV29-1 with TRBJ1-1; TRBD1 matches at 8 bases. The junction had 9 bases not matched to a gene; V was cut back by 5 bases and J by 4 bases. The CDR3 runs to 14 residues. Germline values: CDR1 SQVTM, CDR2 ANQGSEA.

The chain carries TRBV20-1 and TRBJ1-1; D ambiguous. Germline V gene sequence: CDR1 DFQATT, CDR2 SNEGSKA (reference sequence). This CDR3 spans 13 amino acids. The ends were cut back, 1 base at V and 3 bases at J, with 9 bases in the middle. This CDR3 reads CSARGRLDTEAFF. CDR3 nucleotide sequence: TGCAGTGCTAGAGGAAGATTGGACACTGAAGCTTTCTTT.

The rearrangement uses TRBV24-1 and TRBJ2-5; 8 bases are shared with TRBD1. This CDR3 contains 16 residues. Germline V gene lookup returns CDR1 KGHDR and CDR2 SFDVKD. The junction had 8 bases not matched to a gene; V was cut back by 3 bases and J by 3 bases. The CDR3 DNA is TGTGCCACCAGTGATGCAGGGGGCCCCGAAAAAGAGACCCAGTACTTC. The encoded protein is CATSDAGGPEKETQYF.

The CDR3 bases are TGTGCCTGGAGTGTACTAGGGGATACGCAGTATTTT. Protein sequence: CAWSVLGDTQYF. The chain uses TRBV30 and TRBJ2-3; TRBD2 is a possible D gene (5 bases). CDR3 length equals 12 residues. The V end was cut by 0 bases, the J end by 6 bases, with 7 bases between. Germline lookup yields CDR1 GTSNPN and CDR2 SVGIG (reference sequence).

The chain joins TRBV6-5 to TRBJ2-7; either TRBD1 or TRBD2 may fit D (5 bases each). V dropped 4 bases and J dropped 2 bases, with 12 bases sitting between them. CDR1 and CDR2 (germline): MNHEY, SVGAGI. The CDR3 has 14 residues. The CDR3 here is CASSWGRGTYEQYF. For the CDR3, the DNA is TGTGCCAGCAGTTGGGGGAGAGGGACCTACGAGCAGTACTTC.

CDR3 protein: CASSQDNRPGGEAFF. The CDR3, as DNA: TGCGCCAGCAGCCAAGATAATCGCCCAGGGGGTGAAGCTTTCTTT. The chain couples TRBV4-3 to TRBJ1-1; 7 nucleotides line up with TRBD1. The germline gives CDR1 LGHNA, CDR2 YSLEER. The CDR3 consists of 15 residues. V was pared by 0 bases and J by 7 bases, with 8 bases of the junction left unmatched.